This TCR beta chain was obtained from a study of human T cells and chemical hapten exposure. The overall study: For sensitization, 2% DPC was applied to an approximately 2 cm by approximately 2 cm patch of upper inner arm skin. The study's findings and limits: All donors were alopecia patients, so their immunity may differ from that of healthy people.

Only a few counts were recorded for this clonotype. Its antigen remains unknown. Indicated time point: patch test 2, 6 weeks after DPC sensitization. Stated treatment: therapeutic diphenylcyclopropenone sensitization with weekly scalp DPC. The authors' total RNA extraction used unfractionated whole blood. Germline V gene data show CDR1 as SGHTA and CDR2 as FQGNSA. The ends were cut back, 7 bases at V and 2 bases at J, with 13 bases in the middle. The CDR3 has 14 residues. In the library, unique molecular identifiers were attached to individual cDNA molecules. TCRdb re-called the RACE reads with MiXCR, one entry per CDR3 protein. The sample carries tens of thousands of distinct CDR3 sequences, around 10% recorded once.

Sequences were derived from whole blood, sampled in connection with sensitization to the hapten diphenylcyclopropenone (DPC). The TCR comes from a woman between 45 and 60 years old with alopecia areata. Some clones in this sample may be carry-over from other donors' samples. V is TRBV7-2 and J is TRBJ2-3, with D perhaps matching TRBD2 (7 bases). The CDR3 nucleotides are TGTGCCAGCACCAGGGGACTATACACAGATACGCAGTATTTT. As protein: CASTRGLYTDTQYF.